This TCR beta chain was profiled in a study of T and B cells in COVID-19 patients. Study-level information: Peripheral blood came from COVID-19 patients with active infection or after recovery. The recovered cohort's median age was approximately 37 years, versus 65 to 80 years in active infection. Points from the study as a whole: Active COVID-19 showed highly clonal TRB repertoires; recovery showed diversity and richness above healthy donors. The recovered cohort had fewer than 3,000 exclusive TCR clusters, including just over 30 low generation probability clusters.

A note on this clonotype: The antigen remains unidentified.

Trimming removed 1 base from V and 6 bases from J, with 12 bases in between. Germline-derived CDR1 and CDR2 are LNHDA and SQIVND (reference sequence). The CDR3 is made up of 14 amino acids. TRB rearrangements were amplified by multiplex PCR with BIOMED2 TRB-A/B primers. MiXCR, run by TCRdb on the multiplex PCR reads, gives a single entry per CDR3 protein. The data hold approximately 9,500 distinct CDR3 sequences, with 25% to 30% observed a single time. TRB was amplified from about 260-540 ng of blood genomic DNA. This chain uses TRBV19 with TRBJ1-1; tentative D call: TRBD1 (6 bases). This sequence was found in a human donor who had recovered from COVID-19. The sequencing sample was made of blood. This CDR3 is CASSIGQRGAEAFF. The CDR3 DNA sequence: TGTGCCAGTAGTATAGGACAGAGGGGGGCTGAAGCTTTCTTT. Supplemented by reference TRBV19 and TRBJ1-1, the full variable domain reads DGGITQSPKYLFRKEGQNVTLSCEQNLNHDAMYWYRQDPGQGLRLIYYSQIVNDFQKGDIAEGYSVSREKKESFPLTVTSAQKNPTAFYLCASSIGQRGAEAFFGQGTRLTVV.